This is a list of T cell receptor beta chains from one sample in a study of blood T cell repertoires in COVID-19. Sequencing was performed with immunoSEQ multiplex PCR; in TCRdb, only in-frame clones are kept and a portion is missing. Of roughly 300,000 clones listed, over 75% are singletons. The sample comprised PBMCs or T cells enriched from blood (not recorded which). The source is a man under 40 who had recovered from COVID-19. The CDR3 runs from the conserved cysteine through the conserved F or W. D genes are given only for firm matches. Rows may omit the clone size; those that give it use once, few, many or a size class.

CASSLVGTGNTDTQYF | TGTGCCAGCAGCTTAGTAGGGACAGGAAACACAGATACGCAGTATTTT | TRBJ2-3 | TRBV7-2 | - | TRBD1 | 16
CASSLRDSYSYEQYF | TGTGCCAGCAGTCTCCGGGACAGTTACTCCTACGAGCAGTACTTC | TRBJ2-7 | TRBV25-1 | - | TRBD1 | 15
CASSAWTSGRANEQFF | TGCGCCAGCAGCGCCTGGACTAGCGGGAGGGCGAATGAGCAGTTCTTC | TRBJ2-1 | TRBV5-1 | - | TRBD2 | 16
CASLQGAGNQPQHF | TGTGCCAGTCTGCAGGGGGCGGGCAATCAGCCCCAGCATTTT | TRBJ1-5 | TRBV28 | once | TRBD1 | 14
CASGLVPQTGSANEQFF | TGTGCTAGTGGTTTGGTACCTCAGACAGGTTCAGCCAATGAGCAGTTCTTC | TRBJ2-1 | TRBV12-5 | - | - | 17
CAISSGAAGVYEQYF | TGTGCCATCAGTTCAGGGGCCGCCGGGGTCTACGAGCAGTACTTC | TRBJ2-7 | TRBV10-3 | - | - | 15
CASSPQGGSYNSPLHF | TGTGCCAGCAGCCCACAGGGGGGGAGCTATAATTCACCCCTCCACTTT | TRBJ1-6 | TRBV7-9 | - | TRBD1 | 16
CAVQGQGVGGYTF | TGTGCCGTCCAGGGGCAGGGGGTTGGTGGCTACACCTTC | TRBJ1-2 | TRBV19 | few | TRBD1 | 13
CASSSQNSNQPQHF | TGTGCCAGCAGTTCGCAGAATAGCAATCAGCCCCAGCATTTT | TRBJ1-5 | TRBV27 | - | - | 14
CASSVGAGLLETQYF | TGTGCCAGCAGCGTAGGGGCAGGGCTTCTCGAGACCCAGTACTTC | TRBJ2-5 | TRBV9 | - | - | 15
CASSQKVVETQYF | TGTGCCAGCAGCCAAAAAGTAGTGGAGACCCAGTACTTC | TRBJ2-5 | TRBV7-9 | - | - | 13
CASSEVRAGNTIYF | TGTGCCAGCAGTGAGGTCCGGGCTGGAAACACCATATATTTT | TRBJ1-3 | TRBV2 | - | - | 14
CASSLGGTSAYTDTQYF | TGTGCCAGCAGCTTGGGGGGGACTAGCGCCTACACAGATACGCAGTATTTT | TRBJ2-3 | TRBV5-4 | - | TRBD2 | 17
CAGTGTGEGVEAFF | TGTGCCGGCACCGGGACAGGGGAAGGAGTAGAAGCTTTCTTT | TRBJ1-1 | TRBV9 | - | TRBD1 | 14
CASRHYLGLAYDQETQYF | TGTGCCAGCAGGCACTACCTCGGACTAGCTTATGACCAAGAGACCCAGTACTTC | TRBJ2-5 | TRBV3-1/TRBV3-2 | - | TRBD2 | 18
CASSRSRGDTGELFF | TGTGCCAGCAGCCGTTCCAGGGGGGACACCGGGGAGCTGTTTTTT | TRBJ2-2 | TRBV7-2 | - | - | 15
CASSSITGGTEAFF | TGTGCCAGCAGCTCGATAACAGGGGGCACTGAAGCTTTCTTT | TRBJ1-1 | TRBV11-2 | once | TRBD1 | 14
CASSYGLSLGQFF | TGTGCCAGCAGCTATGGACTTTCGTTAGGGCAGTTCTTC | TRBJ2-1 | TRBV5-8 | - | - | 13
CASSESGQGVSPQHF | TGTGCCAGCAGTGAATCAGGACAGGGCGTCTCGCCCCAGCATTTT | TRBJ1-5 | TRBV6-1 | - | TRBD1 | 15
CASKGGLGWSEKLFF | TGTGCCAGTAAGGGGGGGCTGGGTTGGAGTGAAAAACTGTTTTTT | TRBJ1-4 | TRBV19 | - | - | 15
CASSGIKGAFF | TGTGCCAGTTCCGGGATAAAGGGAGCTTTCTTT | TRBJ1-1 | TRBV6-5 | - | - | 11
CASSLGTGGGNYGYTF | TGTGCCAGCAGCTTAGGTACAGGGGGCGGTAACTATGGCTACACCTTC | TRBJ1-2 | TRBV7-8 | once | TRBD1 | 16
CASSPHRTAGKPQHF | TGTGCCAGCAGCCCTCATCGGACCGCGGGAAAGCCCCAGCATTTT | TRBJ1-5 | TRBV4-2 | - | - | 15
CASSPGGGSSGNTIYF | TGTGCCAGCAGCCCCGGCGGGGGCTCCTCTGGAAACACCATATATTTT | TRBJ1-3 | TRBV7-8 | - | - | 16
CASSLGQADNQPQHF | TGCGCCAGCAGCTTGGGGCAGGCCGACAATCAGCCCCAGCATTTT | TRBJ1-5 | TRBV5-1 | - | - | 15
CASSLSGTGVEKLFF | TGTGCCAGCAGTTTATCGGGGACAGGGGTTGAAAAACTGTTTTTT | TRBJ1-4 | TRBV27 | few | TRBD1 | 15
CASTTRPGGPRETQYF | TGTGCCAGCACTACCAGACCGGGGGGGCCTAGGGAGACCCAGTACTTC | TRBJ2-5 | TRBV28 | - | TRBD2 | 16
CAWSRQGTDTQYF | TGTGCCTGGAGTAGGCAGGGAACAGATACGCAGTATTTT | TRBJ2-3 | TRBV30 | once | - | 13
CASSRRPSNEKLFF | TGTGCCAGCAGCCGCAGGCCATCTAATGAAAAACTGTTTTTT | TRBJ1-4 | TRBV3-1/TRBV3-2 | - | - | 14
CASSEAGRGGQKTQYF | TGTGCCAGCAGTGAAGCGGGGCGGGGGGGTCAGAAGACCCAGTACTTC | TRBJ2-5 | TRBV6-1 | - | TRBD2 | 16
CASSIQGTNYGYTF | TGTGCCAGCAGCATACAGGGAACTAACTATGGCTACACCTTC | TRBJ1-2 | TRBV3-1/TRBV3-2 | - | - | 14
CASSSTPGQGDLGGNTEAFF | TGTGCCAGCAGCTCAACTCCGGGACAGGGCGACCTAGGAGGTAACACTGAAGCTTTCTTT | TRBJ1-1 | TRBV13 | - | TRBD1 | 20
CASSQIPGQDESPGELFF | TGCGCCAGCAGCCAGATCCCGGGACAGGATGAAAGCCCCGGGGAGCTGTTTTTT | TRBJ2-2 | TRBV23-1 | once | TRBD1 | 18
CASSFYGSGDTGELFF | TGTGCCAGCAGCTTTTACGGCAGCGGGGACACCGGGGAGCTGTTTTTT | TRBJ2-2 | TRBV11-3 | - | TRBD2 | 16
CASSLGGTSGMSTDTQYF | TGTGCCAGCAGCTTAGGGGGGACTAGCGGGATGAGCACAGATACGCAGTATTTT | TRBJ2-3 | TRBV11-3 | - | TRBD2 | 18
CASTLGGGPYEQYF | TGTGCCAGCACCCTGGGAGGCGGCCCCTACGAGCAGTACTTC | TRBJ2-7 | TRBV6-5 | - | - | 14
CAVRDSGRGNTIYF | TGTGCCGTCCGGGACTCCGGACGTGGAAACACCATATATTTT | TRBJ1-3 | TRBV6-6 | - | - | 14
CASSLITGNYGYTF | TGCGCCAGCAGCTTGATCACAGGGAACTATGGCTACACCTTC | TRBJ1-2 | TRBV5-1 | once | - | 14
CASSMEGRYGYTF | TGTGCCAGCAGTATGGAGGGCCGCTATGGCTACACCTTC | TRBJ1-2 | TRBV6-4 | - | - | 13